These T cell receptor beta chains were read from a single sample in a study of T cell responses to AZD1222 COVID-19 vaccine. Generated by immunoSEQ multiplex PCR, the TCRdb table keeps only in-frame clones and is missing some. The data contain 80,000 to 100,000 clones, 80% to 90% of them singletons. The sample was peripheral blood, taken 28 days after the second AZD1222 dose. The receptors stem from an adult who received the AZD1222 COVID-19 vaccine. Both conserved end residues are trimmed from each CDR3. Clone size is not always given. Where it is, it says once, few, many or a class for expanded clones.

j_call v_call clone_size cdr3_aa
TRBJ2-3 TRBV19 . ASSTGTSTDTQY
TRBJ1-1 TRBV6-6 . ASSRPGQGSTEAF
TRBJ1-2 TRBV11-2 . ASSLGLGSHGYT
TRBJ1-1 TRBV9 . ASSVATGLNTEAF
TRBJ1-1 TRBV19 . ASSPRKRLPLGEAF
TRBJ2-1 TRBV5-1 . ASSSGQVHNEQF
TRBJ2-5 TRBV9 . ASSVGGGTQETQY
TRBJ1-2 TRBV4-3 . ASSQLPAGGDGYT
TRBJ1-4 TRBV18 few ATSPEGNKGPEKLF
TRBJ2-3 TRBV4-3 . ASSQGDLVRSTDTQY
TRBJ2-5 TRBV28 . ASSFIGNGETQY
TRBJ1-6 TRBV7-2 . ASSLDSINSPLH
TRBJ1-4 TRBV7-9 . ASSLDGGTNEKLF
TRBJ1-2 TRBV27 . ASSPQDYYGYT
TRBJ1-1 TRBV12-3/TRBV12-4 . ASSLAGRKAF
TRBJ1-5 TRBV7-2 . ASSRDEGARQPQH
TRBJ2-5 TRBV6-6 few ASSYGRGQETQY
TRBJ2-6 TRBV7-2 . ASSDHRSGANVLT
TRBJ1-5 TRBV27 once ASSLGARLNQPQH
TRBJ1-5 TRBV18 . ASSEKGTGLGNQPQH
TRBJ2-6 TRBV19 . ASSVGGAGANVLT
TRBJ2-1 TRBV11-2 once ASRYFVQHNEQF
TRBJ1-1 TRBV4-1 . ASSQDASQGAVEAF
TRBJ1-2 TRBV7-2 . ASSFRDVYGYT
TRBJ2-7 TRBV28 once ASSMPGLANEQY
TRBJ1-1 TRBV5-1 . ASSPRDRGMNTEAF
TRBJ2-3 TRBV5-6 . ASSFLSPTDTQY
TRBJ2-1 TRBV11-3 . ASSQGLAGGPYNEQF
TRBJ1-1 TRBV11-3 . ASSLRQGSTEAF
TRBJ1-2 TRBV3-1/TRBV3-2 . ASSQDWGSANYGYT
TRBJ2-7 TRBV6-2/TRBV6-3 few ASSDQGTKAGYEQY
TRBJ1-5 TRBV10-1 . ASSDYLGQPQH
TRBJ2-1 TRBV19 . ASVSSSTYSYNEQF
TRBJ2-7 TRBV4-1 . ASSQVVGYEQY
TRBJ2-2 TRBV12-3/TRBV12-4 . ASSLYSSRELF
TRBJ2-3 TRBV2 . ASKSLTTIGDTQY
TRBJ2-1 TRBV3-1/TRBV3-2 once ASSQVGNEQF
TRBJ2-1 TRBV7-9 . ASSSRWDRINEQF
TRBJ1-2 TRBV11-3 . ASSLGADGYT
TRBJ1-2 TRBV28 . ASSETGPLLYT
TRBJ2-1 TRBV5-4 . ASSWERGGTSGYNEQF
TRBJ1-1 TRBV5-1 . ASSLVGSGDTEAF
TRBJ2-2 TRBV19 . ASSTGTTNTGELF
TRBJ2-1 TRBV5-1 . ASSPMALAGYNEQF
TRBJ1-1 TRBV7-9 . ASSSFQGNTEAF
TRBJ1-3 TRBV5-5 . ASSWTDGNTIY
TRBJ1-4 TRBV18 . ASKRGDAGSGEKLF
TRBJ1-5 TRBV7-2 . ASSAVENQPQH
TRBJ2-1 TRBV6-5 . ASSDSRELEF
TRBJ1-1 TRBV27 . ASSLSQGEAF
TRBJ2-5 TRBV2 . ATRGGRQETQY
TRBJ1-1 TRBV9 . ASSVAGAKKEAF